The 17 T cell receptor beta chains presented below share a single source sample, sequenced in a study of human T cells and chemical hapten exposure. Time point given: pre-sensitization, week 0. As for treatment: therapeutic diphenylcyclopropenone sensitization with weekly scalp DPC. TCRdb recomputed calls from the RACE reads with MiXCR, one row per CDR3 protein. Among about 80,000 distinct CDR3 sequences listed, 12% to 15% were seen once. The input for sequencing was whole blood, taken in connection with sensitization to the hapten diphenylcyclopropenone (DPC). The origin of the receptors is a woman in her forties or fifties with alopecia areata. Some clones in this sample may be carry-over from other donors' samples.

This clonotype has only a few counts. This sequence joins TRBV7-2 and TRBJ2-7, with no clear D. Germline CDR1 is SGHTA and CDR2 is FQGNSA. Trimming shortened V by 0 bases and J by 4 bases, and 13 bases separated the two germline ends. The length of the CDR3 is 15 residues. The CDR3 sequence: CASSLAVSGLYEQYF. Written as DNA, the CDR3 is TGTGCCAGCAGCTTAGCGGTTTCCGGGTTGTACGAGCAGTACTTC.

This clonotype was seen a handful of times. The chain links TRBV12-3 or TRBV12-4 to TRBJ1-2; D unclear. This CDR3 contains 13 residues. Trimming pared 3 bases from V and 1 base from J, leaving 6 bases between. CDR3 DNA: TGTGCCAGCAGTTTCGACGGTAACTATGGCTACACCTTC. Translation gives CASSFDGNYGYTF.

This clonotype was detected a few times. This chain joins TRBV7-2 and TRBJ2-7, with no clear D. Trimming took off 5 bases at V and 9 bases at J, with 17 bases between the two ends. CDR3 length: 13 amino acids. The germline CDR1 and CDR2 sequences are SGHTA and FQGNSA. The CDR3 nucleotides are TGTGCCAGCAGCCTCTACCCTTTGGGTGTGCAGTACTTC. Protein sequence: CASSLYPLGVQYF.

The chain combines TRBV4-1 with TRBJ1-1; no definite D call. The CDR3 is made up of 17 amino acids. V shed 2 bases and J shed 3 bases, with 19 bases lying between them. Germline lookup yields CDR1 MGHRA and CDR2 YSYEKL. Here the CDR3 DNA reads TGCGCCAGCAGCCAATTTCCCATGTCGACCGTTGACACTGAAGCTTTCTTT. Translation: CASSQFPMSTVDTEAFF.

This clonotype was picked up a small number of times. The gene calls are TRBV20-1 and TRBJ1-1; TRBD1 matches 7 bases. The CDR3 contains 13 residues. CDR1 is DFQATT and CDR2 is SNEGSKA in the germline V gene (reference sequence). J lost 3 bases, V lost 0 bases, and 1 base had no gene match. The chain's CDR3 is CSARDDRDTEAFF. The DNA of the CDR3 is TGCAGTGCTAGAGATGACAGGGACACTGAAGCTTTCTTT.

This clonotype was seen ten or more times. The CDR3 region has the DNA TGCAGTGCTAAGGAACAGGGGAGGGACACTGAAGCTTTCTTT. Translation gives CSAKEQGRDTEAFF. The chain has TRBV20-1 and TRBJ1-1; 7 bases agree with TRBD1. Germline CDR1 is DFQATT and CDR2 is SNEGSKA (reference sequence). The junction had 8 bases not matched to a gene; V was cut back by 4 bases and J by 3 bases. This CDR3 is 14 amino acids long.

The rearrangement links TRBV9 to TRBJ2-1; possibly TRBD2 for D (5 bases). The CDR3 totals 12 residues. V dropped 0 bases and J dropped 8 bases, with 6 bases sitting between them. Germline V gene sequence: CDR1 SGDLS, CDR2 YYNGEE. CDR3 DNA: TGTGCCAGCAGCGTAGATAGCGATGAGCAGTTCTTC. Translated: CASSVDSDEQFF.

Only a few counts were recorded for this clonotype. CDR3 protein: CASSVGSVSTDTQYF. In DNA form, the CDR3 reads TGTGCCAGCAGCGTAGGGTCCGTTTCCACAGATACGCAGTATTTT. V and J are TRBV7-2 and TRBJ2-3; D not resolved. The CDR3 totals 15 residues. The V end was cut by 5 bases, the J end by 2 bases, with 14 bases between. Germline V gives CDR1 SGHTA, CDR2 FQGNSA.

The J gene is TRBJ2-7, the V gene TRBV7-6; 7 nucleotides line up with TRBD2. CDR3 size: 18 residues. Germline values: CDR1 SGHVS, CDR2 FNYEAQ. V shed 0 bases and J 1 base; nucleotides not matched to a gene: 12. The CDR3 nucleotides are TGTGCCAGCAGCTTAGCGTACGGCGCTAGCGGAAAATCCTACGAGCAGTACTTC. This gives the protein CASSLAYGASGKSYEQYF.

V usage is TRBV4-1 and J usage is TRBJ2-1; possibly TRBD2 for D (5 bases). Trimming left V 0 bases short and J 16 bases short, with 19 bases between. Germline assignment: CDR1 MGHRA and CDR2 YSYEKL. The CDR3 is 14 residues long. The CDR3 DNA is TGCGCCAGCAGCCAAGATATTGGTAGGACTCGTCGTTTCTTC. Its translation is CASSQDIGRTRRFF.

This clonotype was seen only a few times. The chain carries TRBV20-1 and TRBJ2-3; 7 nucleotides agree with TRBD1. The CDR3 runs 15 residues. Germline V gene sequence: CDR1 DFQATT, CDR2 SNEGSKA (reference sequence). V lost 3 bases and J lost 4; bases outside the gene matches: 10. The DNA of the CDR3 is TGCAGTGCTAGTGTCGGACAGGCCCCCCCAGATACGCAGTATTTT. Protein sequence: CSASVGQAPPDTQYF.

The chain uses TRBV30 and TRBJ2-7; D call uncertain. The CDR3 is 12 residues long. CDR1 GTSNPN and CDR2 SVGIG come from the germline V gene (reference sequence). The V end was cut by 5 bases, the J end by 3 bases, with 11 bases between. CDR3 in amino acids: CAWGPTIYEQYF. CDR3 sequence (DNA): TGTGCCTGGGGACCTACCATCTACGAGCAGTACTTC.

The chain links TRBV18 to TRBJ1-5, with a weak D call TRBD1 (5 bases). V gave up 4 bases and J gave up 5 bases, with 9 bases separating them. The CDR3 spans 13 residues. Germline loops: CDR1 KGHSH, CDR2 LQKENI. This chain's CDR3 is CASSRGTDQPQHF. The CDR3 nucleotides read TGTGCCAGCTCACGGGGGACCGATCAGCCCCAGCATTTT. Complete variable domain (other parts from reference TRBV18 and TRBJ1-5): NAGVMQNPRHLVRRRGQEARLRCSPMKGHSHVYWYRQLPEEGLKFMVYLQKENIIDESGMPKERFSAEFPKEGPSILRIQQVVRGDSAAYFCASSRGTDQPQHFGDGTRLSIL.

This clonotype was picked up many times. V gene TRBV19 combines with J gene TRBJ2-3; TRBD1 is a possible D gene (6 bases). The CDR3 is 14 residues long. V dropped 5 bases and J dropped 0 bases, with 9 bases sitting between them. Per the germline V gene, CDR1 is LNHDA and CDR2 is SQIVND (reference sequence). CDR3 region: CASSPGQSTDTQYF. The CDR3 coding sequence is TGTGCCAGTAGTCCCGGACAGAGCACAGATACGCAGTATTTT.

This chain joins TRBV9 and TRBJ1-1; a weak D match, TRBD1 (5 bases). CDR3 length: 15 residues. The germline V gene encodes CDR1 SGDLS and CDR2 YYNGEE. V was clipped by 3 bases and J by 0 bases, with 12 bases between them. The CDR3 protein is CASSGLGVLNTEAFF. CDR3 DNA sequence: TGTGCCAGCAGCGGATTGGGGGTTTTGAACACTGAAGCTTTCTTT.

This clonotype has only a few counts. The chain employs TRBV11-2 and TRBJ1-1; D is possibly TRBD1 (6 bases). Germline CDR1 SGHAT, CDR2 FQNNGV. V was shortened by 1 base and J by 6 bases, with 6 bases between the two germline ends. The CDR3 covers 12 residues. The CDR3 protein is CASSLGTAEAFF. CDR3 nucleotides: TGTGCCAGCAGCTTAGGGACAGCTGAAGCTTTCTTT.

This clonotype was counted many times. The CDR3 region has the DNA TGTGCCAGCCATAAAGGACAAGCAAGGATCGAGACCCAGTACTTC. Protein product: CASHKGQARIETQYF. The gene calls are TRBV2 and TRBJ2-5, with a weak D call TRBD1 (5 bases). V was clipped by 8 bases and J by 5 bases, with 21 bases between them. The germline V gene has CDR1 SNHLY and CDR2 FYNNEI. The CDR3 length is 15 residues.